Below, 20 T cell receptor beta chains from the same sample are listed, as sequenced in a study of PD-L1 blockade in urothelial cancer. The time point was: peripheral blood 6 weeks after treatment start. Repertoires were generated with immunoSEQ multiplex PCR, while TCRdb's copy carries only in-frame clones and drops some. This sample has about 110,000 clones, with approximately 90% found just once. This specimen was PBMCs, taken around atezolizumab (anti-PD-L1) treatment. These TCRs come from a man aged 55 to 69 with urothelial cancer.

The chain recombines TRBV2 with TRBJ2-2, with D maybe TRBD1 (6 bases). V was cut by 5 bases and J by 5 bases, with 12 bases left in between. The CDR3 contains 14 residues. Germline assignment: CDR1 SNHLY and CDR2 FYNNEI. The CDR3 loop reads CASSKDSGTGELFF. The CDR3 nucleotides read TGTGCCAGCAGTAAGGACAGCGGAACCGGGGAGCTGTTTTTT.

This clone has a handful of counts. Here the CDR3 reads CASSSGQQSYNEQFF. CDR3 coding DNA: TGTGCCAGCAGCTCGGGTCAGCAGTCATACAATGAGCAGTTCTTC. This chain joins TRBV5-4 and TRBJ2-1; D gene ambiguous. The CDR3 totals 15 residues. Germline V gene data show CDR1 as SGHNT and CDR2 as YYREEE (reference sequence). The germline V and J ends were trimmed by 3 bases and 4 bases, with 14 bases remaining between them.

This chain joins TRBV2 and TRBJ1-2; 11 nucleotides agree with TRBD1. V lost 5 bases and J lost 7; bases outside the gene matches: 12. The CDR3 totals 16 residues. Looked up from germline, CDR1 is SNHLY and CDR2 is FYNNEI. CDR3 nucleotides: TGTGCCAGCAGTTTCCGGGACAGGGGGGGAAATGGTGGCTACACCTTC. Translating gives CASSFRDRGGNGGYTF.

This clone has only one observation. The chain is built from TRBV27 and TRBJ2-7; the match to TRBD1 covers 8 bases. The V gene end was trimmed by 0 bases and the J gene end by 2 bases; junction bases not matched to a gene: 3. Germline V CDR1 and CDR2: MNHEY, SMNVEV (reference sequence). The CDR3 runs 15 residues. CDR3 coding DNA: TGTGCCAGCAGTTTATCGCCGACAGGGGCCTACGAGCAGTACTTC. Protein sequence: CASSLSPTGAYEQYF.

The chain is built from TRBV7-9 and TRBJ2-7; D ambiguous. Germline values: CDR1 SEHNR, CDR2 FQNEAQ (reference sequence). Trimming removed 5 bases at V and 0 bases at J, with 17 bases between. The CDR3 spans 16 residues. The CDR3 coding sequence is TGTGCCAGCAGCCCCGACTTATCCGGAGACTCCTACGAGCAGTACTTC. Amino acids: CASSPDLSGDSYEQYF.

The chain is built from TRBV18 and TRBJ1-2; 7 nucleotides agree with TRBD1. This CDR3 is built from 14 residues. The germline gives CDR1 KGHSH, CDR2 LQKENI. J was trimmed by 2 bases and V by 6 bases; bases with no gene match: 6. CDR3 sequence (DNA): TGTGCCAGCTCCCCCTCAGGGGGGAACTATGGCTACACCTTC. This codes for CASSPSGGNYGYTF.

The rearrangement links TRBV6-1 to TRBJ1-3, with TRBD1 matching over 9 bases. The CDR3 contains 14 residues. Germline V CDR1 and CDR2: MNHNS, SASEGT. J was trimmed by 3 bases and V by 6 bases; bases with no gene match: 3. The CDR3: CASSRTGVGNTIYF. DNA for the CDR3: TGTGCCAGCAGCCGGACAGGGGTTGGAAACACCATATATTTT.

The chain carries TRBV7-3 and TRBJ2-1, with TRBD2 identical over 7 bases. CDR1 SGHTA and CDR2 FQGTGA come from the germline V gene. Trimming took 1 base from V and 4 from J; bases not matched to a gene: 7. The CDR3 is made up of 16 amino acids. DNA of the CDR3: TGTGCCAGCAGCTTAAACGGAGCGGGGAAGTACAATGAGCAGTTCTTC. It specifies CASSLNGAGKYNEQFF. The variable domain in full, completed from reference TRBV7-3 and TRBJ2-1, reads GAGVSQTPSNKVTEKGKYVELRCDPISGHTALYWYRQSLGQGPEFLIYFQGTGAADDSGLPNDRFFAVRPEGSVSTLKIQRTERGDSAVYLCASSLNGAGKYNEQFFGPGTRLTVL.

The chain is built from TRBV9 and TRBJ2-3; D unclear. There are 16 residues in the CDR3. Looked up from germline, CDR1 is SGDLS and CDR2 is YYNGEE. The V gene lost 0 bases and the J gene lost 8 bases, with 19 bases spanning the gap. CDR3 protein: CASSVDPAHDLGTQYF. The CDR3 coding sequence is TGTGCCAGCAGCGTAGACCCGGCTCACGATCTAGGTACGCAGTATTTT.

This clone was observed once. The J gene is TRBJ1-1, the V gene TRBV6-5, with D possibly TRBD1 on 5 matching bases. CDR1 MNHEY and CDR2 SVGAGI come from the germline V gene. V gave up 0 bases and J gave up 6 bases, with 8 bases separating them. The CDR3 covers 13 residues. CDR3 amino acids: CASSYSAGSEAFF. The CDR3 nucleotides are TGTGCCAGCAGTTACTCCGCAGGGTCTGAAGCTTTCTTT.

The chain recombines TRBV9 with TRBJ2-7; TRBD2 agrees at 8 bases. CDR1 and CDR2 (germline): SGDLS, YYNGEE. With 2 bases clipped from V and 2 bases from J, the junction kept 3 bases outside the gene matches. The CDR3 length is 14 residues. CDR3 protein: CASSVGGGTYEQYF. In DNA form, the CDR3 reads TGTGCCAGCAGCGTTGGCGGGGGGACCTACGAGCAGTACTTC.

The chain carries TRBV9 and TRBJ2-7; 7 bases align to TRBD1. The CDR3 loop spans 15 amino acids. V was pared by 4 bases and J by 0 bases, with 7 bases of the junction left unmatched. Germline V lookup: CDR1 SGDLS, CDR2 YYNGEE. This CDR3 reads CASSRRQGDSYEQYF. CDR3 nucleotide sequence: TGTGCCAGCAGCCGGAGACAGGGAGACTCCTACGAGCAGTACTTC.

The chain carries TRBV7-2 and TRBJ1-1; TRBD1 is a possible D gene (6 bases). This CDR3 has 14 amino acids. V was trimmed by 6 bases and J by 6 bases, leaving 17 bases between them. CDR1 and CDR2 (germline): SGHTA, FQGNSA. The CDR3 region has the DNA TGTGCCAGCAGGCTAGGGGGGGCTAGCGCTGAAGCTTTCTTT. Amino acid sequence: CASRLGGASAEAFF.

The gene calls are TRBV7-2 and TRBJ2-7; 13 nucleotides align to TRBD2. There are 16 residues in the CDR3. Germline V CDR1 and CDR2: SGHTA, FQGNSA. Trimming at V came to 7 bases and at J to 4 bases, leaving 10 bases not matched to a gene. CDR3 nucleotide sequence: TGTGCCAGCACCTGGACTAGCGGGGGATCGGCTTACGAGCAGTACTTC. Amino acid sequence: CASTWTSGGSAYEQYF.

This clone occurred once. The CDR3 loop reads CASFSPGGGNTIYF. CDR3 coding DNA: TGTGCCAGTTTCTCCCCCGGGGGTGGAAACACCATATATTTT. V and J are TRBV28 and TRBJ1-3; weak D call: TRBD1 (5 bases). V was cut by 9 bases and J by 3 bases, with 15 bases left in between. Germline loops: CDR1 MDHEN, CDR2 SYDVKM. The CDR3 sequence is 14 residues long. Looking up the rest from reference TRBV28 and TRBJ1-3 gives the full variable domain: DVKVTQSSRYLVKRTGEKVFLECVQDMDHENMFWYRQDPGLGLRLIYFSYDVKMKEKGDIPEGYSVSREKKERFSLILESASTNQTSMYLCASFSPGGGNTIYFGEGSWLTVV.

Concerning this clone: This specimen includes other DNA sequences encoding the same CDR3. The chain links TRBV27 to TRBJ2-7, with 10 positions matching TRBD1. CDR3 size: 13 residues. Germline CDR1 is MNHEY and CDR2 is SMNVEV (reference sequence). J lost 3 bases, V lost 4 bases, and 0 bases had no gene match. This CDR3 reads CASSWDRGYEQYF. CDR3 DNA sequence: TGTGCCAGCAGTTGGGACAGGGGCTACGAGCAGTACTTC.

The rearrangement uses TRBV5-4 and TRBJ1-2; D unclear. The CDR3 length is 13 residues. Germline-derived CDR1 and CDR2 are SGHNT and YYREEE (reference sequence). The V gene lost 0 bases and the J gene lost 2 bases, with 5 bases spanning the gap. CDR3 protein: CASSLGQNYGYTF. In DNA, the CDR3 is TGTGCCAGCAGCTTGGGACAAAACTATGGCTACACCTTC.

The V gene is TRBV5-1, the J gene TRBJ2-5; possible D gene TRBD2, 6 bases. The CDR3 extends over 15 amino acids. Germline-derived CDR1 and CDR2 are SGHRS and YFSETQ. The germline V and J ends were trimmed by 1 base and 5 bases, with 15 bases remaining between them. The CDR3 nucleotides are TGCGCCAGCAGCTTGATTGGCGGGATTGGTGAGACCCAGTACTTC. Protein product: CASSLIGGIGETQYF.

Here the CDR3 DNA reads TGTGCCAGCCGGACTAGCGGGAGTACTGACAATGAGCAGTTCTTC. Amino acids: CASRTSGSTDNEQFF. The gene calls are TRBV19 and TRBJ2-1, with 13 bases fitting TRBD2. With 9 bases clipped from V and 5 bases from J, the junction kept 7 bases outside the gene matches. Germline values: CDR1 LNHDA, CDR2 SQIVND (reference sequence). The CDR3 is 15 amino acids.

The V and J genes are TRBV28 and TRBJ1-4; TRBD1 might be the D (5 bases). V was pared by 7 bases and J by 6 bases, with 18 bases between. The CDR3 has 15 amino acids. The germline gives CDR1 MDHEN, CDR2 SYDVKM. CDR3 DNA sequence: TGTGCCAGCACCCCGGGGGGGGGAAGGTATGAAAAACTGTTTTTT. It translates to CASTPGGGRYEKLFF. Together with reference TRBV28 and TRBJ1-4, the CDR3 gives the full variable domain: DVKVTQSSRYLVKRTGEKVFLECVQDMDHENMFWYRQDPGLGLRLIYFSYDVKMKEKGDIPEGYSVSREKKERFSLILESASTNQTSMYLCASTPGGGRYEKLFFGSGTQLSVL.